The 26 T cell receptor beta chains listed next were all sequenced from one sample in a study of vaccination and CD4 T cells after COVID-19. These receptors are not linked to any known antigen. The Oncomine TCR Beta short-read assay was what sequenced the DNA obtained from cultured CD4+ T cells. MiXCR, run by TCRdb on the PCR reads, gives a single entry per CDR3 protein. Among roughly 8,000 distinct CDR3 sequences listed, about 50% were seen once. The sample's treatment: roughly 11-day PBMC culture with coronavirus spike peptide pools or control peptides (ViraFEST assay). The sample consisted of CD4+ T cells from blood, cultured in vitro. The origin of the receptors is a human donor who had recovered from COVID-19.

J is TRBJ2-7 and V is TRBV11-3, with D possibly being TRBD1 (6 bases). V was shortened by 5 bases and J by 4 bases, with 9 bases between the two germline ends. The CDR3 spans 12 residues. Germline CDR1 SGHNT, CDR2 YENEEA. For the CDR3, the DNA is TGTGCCAGCAGCCCGGACAGATACGAGCAGTACTTC. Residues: CASSPDRYEQYF.

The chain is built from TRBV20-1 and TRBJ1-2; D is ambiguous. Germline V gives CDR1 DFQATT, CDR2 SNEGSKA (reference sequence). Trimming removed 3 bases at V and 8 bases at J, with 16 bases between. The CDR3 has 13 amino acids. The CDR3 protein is CSASAGPASGYTF. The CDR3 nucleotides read TGCAGTGCTAGTGCGGGTCCGGCCAGCGGCTACACCTTC.

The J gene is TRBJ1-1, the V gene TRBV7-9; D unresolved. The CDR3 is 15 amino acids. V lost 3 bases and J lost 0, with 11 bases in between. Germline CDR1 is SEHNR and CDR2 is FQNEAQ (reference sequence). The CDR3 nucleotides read TGTGCCAGCAGCTTGGCAGGCCCCATGAACACTGAAGCTTTCTTT. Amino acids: CASSLAGPMNTEAFF.

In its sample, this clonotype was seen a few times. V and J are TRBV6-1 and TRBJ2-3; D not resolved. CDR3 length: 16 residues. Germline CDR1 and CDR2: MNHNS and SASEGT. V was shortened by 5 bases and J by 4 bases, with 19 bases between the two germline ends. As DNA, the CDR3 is TGTGCCAGCAGTAGGAGACCTATTACATGGGCAGATACGCAGTATTTT. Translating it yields CASSRRPITWADTQYF.

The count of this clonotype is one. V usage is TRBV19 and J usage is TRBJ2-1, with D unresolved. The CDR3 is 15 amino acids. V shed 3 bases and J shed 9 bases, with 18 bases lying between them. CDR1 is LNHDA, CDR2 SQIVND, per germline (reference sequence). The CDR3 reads CASSMGWAEAPEQFF. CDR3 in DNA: TGTGCCAGTAGTATGGGGTGGGCCGAAGCCCCTGAGCAGTTCTTC.

Here the CDR3 reads CASSVRYTGELFF. In DNA form, the CDR3 reads TGTGCCAGCAGCGTTAGATACACCGGGGAGCTGTTTTTT. V usage is TRBV9 and J usage is TRBJ2-2; D call uncertain. CDR1 and CDR2 (germline): SGDLS, YYNGEE. Trimming stripped 2 bases from V and 3 bases from J, with 5 bases between. CDR3 length equals 13 residues.

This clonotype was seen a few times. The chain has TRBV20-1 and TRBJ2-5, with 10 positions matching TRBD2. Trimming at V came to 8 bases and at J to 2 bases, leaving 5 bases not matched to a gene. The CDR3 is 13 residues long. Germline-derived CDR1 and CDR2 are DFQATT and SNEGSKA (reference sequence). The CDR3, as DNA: TGCAGTTTTAAGCGGGAGGGGCAAGAGACCCAGTACTTC. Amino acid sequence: CSFKREGQETQYF.

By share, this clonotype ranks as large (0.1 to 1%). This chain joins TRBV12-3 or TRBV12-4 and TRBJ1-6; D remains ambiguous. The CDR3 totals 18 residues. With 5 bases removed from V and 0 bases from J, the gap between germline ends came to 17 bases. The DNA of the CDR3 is TGTGCCAGCAGTAGGACGGGTCAGAGGAGCTCCTATAATTCACCCCTCCACTTT. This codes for CASSRTGQRSSYNSPLHF.

CDR3 bases: TGTGCCACCAGCAGAGAACTCGGACGGTCCTACGAGCAGTACTTC. Translated: CATSRELGRSYEQYF. This chain joins TRBV15 and TRBJ2-7; D ambiguous. The CDR3 contains 15 residues. Per germline, CDR1 LNHNV and CDR2 YYDKDF (reference sequence). The ends were cut back, 0 bases at V and 1 base at J, with 10 bases in the middle.

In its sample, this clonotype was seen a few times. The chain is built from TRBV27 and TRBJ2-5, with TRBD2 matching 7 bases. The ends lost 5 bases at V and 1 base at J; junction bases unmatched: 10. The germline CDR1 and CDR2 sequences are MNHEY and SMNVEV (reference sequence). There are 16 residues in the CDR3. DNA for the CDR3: TGTGCCAGCAGTCCCTTGGGAGCGGGGACCCAAGAGACCCAGTACTTC. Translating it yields CASSPLGAGTQETQYF.

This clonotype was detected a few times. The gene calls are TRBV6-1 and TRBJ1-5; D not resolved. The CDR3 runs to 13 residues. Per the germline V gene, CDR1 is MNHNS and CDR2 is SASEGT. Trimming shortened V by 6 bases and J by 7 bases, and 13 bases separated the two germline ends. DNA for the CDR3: TGTGCCAGCAGCGCCGAGCGGGCCCAGCCCCAGCATTTT. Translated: CASSAERAQPQHF.

The CDR3 reads CASSYGTGGYEQYF. The CDR3 DNA reads as TGTGCCAGCAGTTACGGCACAGGGGGTTACGAGCAGTACTTC. The V gene is TRBV6-5, the J gene TRBJ2-7, with TRBD1 matching over 8 bases. After removal of 2 bases from V and 4 bases from J, the junction contained 4 bases not matched to a gene. Germline V gene lookup returns CDR1 MNHEY and CDR2 SVGAGI. The CDR3 contains 14 residues.

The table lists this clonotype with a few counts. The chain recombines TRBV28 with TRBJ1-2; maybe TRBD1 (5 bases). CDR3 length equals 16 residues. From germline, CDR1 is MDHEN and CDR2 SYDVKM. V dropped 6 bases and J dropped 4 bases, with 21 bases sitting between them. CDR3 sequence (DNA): TGTGCCAGCAGGCCCAGCCCGCAGGGTTGGTTCTATGGCTACACCTTC. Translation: CASRPSPQGWFYGYTF.

DNA for the CDR3: TGTGCCAGCAGACTAACACAGGGGGAGTACGAGCAGTACTTC. Its protein is CASRLTQGEYEQYF. The chain carries TRBV5-5 and TRBJ2-7, with 8 bases aligning to TRBD1. Germline assignment: CDR1 SGHKS and CDR2 YYEKEE (reference sequence). The V gene end was trimmed by 5 bases and the J gene end by 4 bases; junction bases not matched to a gene: 8. CDR3 size: 14 residues.

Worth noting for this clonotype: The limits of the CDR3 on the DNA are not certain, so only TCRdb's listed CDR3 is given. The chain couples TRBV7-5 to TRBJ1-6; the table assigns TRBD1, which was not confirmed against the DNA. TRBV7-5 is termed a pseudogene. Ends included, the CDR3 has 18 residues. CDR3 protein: CISVPEAPGQVALAPLHF.

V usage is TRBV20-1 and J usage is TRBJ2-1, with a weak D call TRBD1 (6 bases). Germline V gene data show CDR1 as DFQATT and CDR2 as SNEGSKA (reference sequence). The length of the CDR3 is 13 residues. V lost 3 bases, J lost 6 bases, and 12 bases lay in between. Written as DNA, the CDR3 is TGCAGTGCTAGGGGGGACATACCCAATGAGCAGTTCTTC. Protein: CSARGDIPNEQFF.

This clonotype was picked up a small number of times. CDR3 DNA: TGTGCCAGCAGGTTTCAAACAGGACAATCCGGGGAGCTGTTTTTT. It codes for CASRFQTGQSGELFF. This chain uses TRBV7-3 with TRBJ2-2; perhaps TRBD1 as D (5 bases). The V gene lost 6 bases and the J gene lost 6 bases, with 17 bases spanning the gap. The CDR3 contains 15 residues. Germline V gives CDR1 SGHTA, CDR2 FQGTGA.

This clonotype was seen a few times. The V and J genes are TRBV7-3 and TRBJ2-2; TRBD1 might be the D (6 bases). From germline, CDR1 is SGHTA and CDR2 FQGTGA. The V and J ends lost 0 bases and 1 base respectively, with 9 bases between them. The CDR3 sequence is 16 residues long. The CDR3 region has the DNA TGTGCCAGCAGCTTAACGGGGGCGAGGAACACCGGGGAGCTGTTTTTT. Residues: CASSLTGARNTGELFF. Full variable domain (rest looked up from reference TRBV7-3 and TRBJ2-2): GAGVSQTPSNKVTEKGKYVELRCDPISGHTALYWYRQSLGQGPEFLIYFQGTGAADDSGLPNDRFFAVRPEGSVSTLKIQRTERGDSAVYLCASSLTGARNTGELFFGEGSRLTVL.

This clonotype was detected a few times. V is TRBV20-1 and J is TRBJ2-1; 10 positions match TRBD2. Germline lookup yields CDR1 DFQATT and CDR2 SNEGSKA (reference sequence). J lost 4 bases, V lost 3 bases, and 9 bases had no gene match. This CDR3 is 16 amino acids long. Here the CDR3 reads CSASLVAGGLYNEQFF. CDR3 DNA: TGCAGTGCTAGCCTTGTAGCGGGAGGATTATACAATGAGCAGTTCTTC.

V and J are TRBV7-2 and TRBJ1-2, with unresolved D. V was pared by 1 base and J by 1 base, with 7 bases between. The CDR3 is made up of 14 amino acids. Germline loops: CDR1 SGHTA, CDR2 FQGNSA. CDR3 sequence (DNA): TGTGCCAGCAGCTTAGGCTGGGGTAACTATGGCTACACCTTC. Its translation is CASSLGWGNYGYTF.

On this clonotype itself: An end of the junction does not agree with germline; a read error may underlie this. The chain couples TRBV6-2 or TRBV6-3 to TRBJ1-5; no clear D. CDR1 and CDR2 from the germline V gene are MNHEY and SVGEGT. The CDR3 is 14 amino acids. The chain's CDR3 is CTSSYSAKAQPQHF. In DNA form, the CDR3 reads TGTACCAGCAGTTACTCGGCGAAGGCTCAGCCCCAGCATTTT.

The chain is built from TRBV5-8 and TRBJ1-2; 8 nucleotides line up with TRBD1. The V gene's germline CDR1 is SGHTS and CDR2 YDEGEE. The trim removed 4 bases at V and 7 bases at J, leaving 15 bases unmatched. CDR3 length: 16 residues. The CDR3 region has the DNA TGTGCCAGCAGCCCATACGTCGGCCAGGGGGCGACTGGCTACACCTTC. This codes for CASSPYVGQGATGYTF. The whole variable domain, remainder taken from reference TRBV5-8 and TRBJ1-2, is EAGVTQSPTHLIKTRGQQATLRCSPISGHTSVYWYQQALGLGLQFLLWYDEGEERNRGNFPPRFSGRQFPNYSSELNVNALELEDSALYLCASSPYVGQGATGYTFGSGTRLTVV.

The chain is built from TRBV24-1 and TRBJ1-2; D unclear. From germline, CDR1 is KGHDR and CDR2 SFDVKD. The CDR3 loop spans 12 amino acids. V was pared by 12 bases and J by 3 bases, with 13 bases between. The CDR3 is CAPIGVDYGYTF. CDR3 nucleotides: TGTGCCCCCATCGGGGTGGACTATGGCTACACCTTC.

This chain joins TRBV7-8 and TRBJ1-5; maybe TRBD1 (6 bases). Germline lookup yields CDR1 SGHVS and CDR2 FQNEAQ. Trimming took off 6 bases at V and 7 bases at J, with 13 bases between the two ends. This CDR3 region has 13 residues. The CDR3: CASRETGPQPQHF. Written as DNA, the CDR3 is TGTGCCAGCAGGGAGACAGGACCCCAGCCCCAGCATTTT.

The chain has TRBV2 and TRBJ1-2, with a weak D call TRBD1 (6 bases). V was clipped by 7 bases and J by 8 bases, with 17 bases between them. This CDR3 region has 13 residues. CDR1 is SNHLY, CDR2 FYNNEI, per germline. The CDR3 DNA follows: TGTGCCAGCACCCCGGACAGAGAACAGGGCTACACCTTC. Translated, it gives CASTPDREQGYTF. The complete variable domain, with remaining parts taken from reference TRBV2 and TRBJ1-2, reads EPEVTQTPSHQVTQMGQEVILRCVPISNHLYFYWYRQILGQKVEFLVSFYNNEISEKSEIFDDQFSVERPDGSNFTLKIRSTKLEDSAMYFCASTPDREQGYTFGSGTRLTVV.

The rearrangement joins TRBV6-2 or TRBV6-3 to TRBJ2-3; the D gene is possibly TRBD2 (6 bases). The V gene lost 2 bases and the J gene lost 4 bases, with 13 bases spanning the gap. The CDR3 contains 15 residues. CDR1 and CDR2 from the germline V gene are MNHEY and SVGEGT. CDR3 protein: CASSYVGGTADTQYF. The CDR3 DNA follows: TGTGCCAGCAGTTACGTTGGCGGGACGGCAGATACGCAGTATTTT.